This TCR beta chain comes out of a study of T-cell memory formation after mild COVID-19. The CDR3 has 15 residues. The germline CDR1 and CDR2 sequences are SGDLS and YYNGEE. With 1 base clipped from V and 8 bases from J, the junction kept 8 bases outside the gene matches. TCRdb reprocessed the 5' RACE reads via MiXCR and lists one record per CDR3 protein. The sample consists of roughly 410,000 distinct CDR3 sequences, approximately 25% of them appearing once. Notes on the study in general: The finding that pre-infection memory included some responding clones suggested that cross-reactive memory joined.

In this sample, this clonotype turned up a few times. As yet, its antigen is unknown. The receptor was isolated from an adult woman who had mild COVID-19 (a few samples of this study predate the infection). Cell type and time point are not known. Sequencing was performed on PBMCs or a T cell subset sorted from them (not recorded which). The chain has TRBV9 and TRBJ1-2; TRBD1 matches at 10 bases. The CDR3 DNA sequence: TGTGCCAGCAGCGTAAACCCCGGGACAGGGGAAGGCTACACCTTC. Residues: CASSVNPGTGEGYTF.